This T cell receptor (beta chain) was obtained from a study of T cells after yellow fever vaccination. Using its own MiXCR run on the 5' RACE reads, TCRdb lists one record per CDR3 protein. The sample has 450,000 to 650,000 distinct CDR3 sequences, less than 25% seen once; the top ten hold about 17%. CDR3 length equals 15 residues. Germline trimming cut 3 bases from V and 5 bases from J; bases unmatched to any gene: 7. CDR1 MGHDK and CDR2 SYGVNS come from the germline V gene. This chain links TRBV25-1 with TRBJ2-5, with TRBD1 identical over 9 bases. The starting material was PBMCs, obtained roughly 20 days after the first yellow fever vaccination. This TCR was recovered from a man aged 18 to 29 who received the YFV17D yellow fever vaccine. CDR3: CASSEWDRDYETQYF. As DNA, the CDR3 is TGTGCCAGCAGTGAGTGGGACAGGGATTACGAGACCCAGTACTTC.